One and the same sample provided the 10 T cell receptor beta chains below, sequenced in a study of blood T cell repertoires in COVID-19. TCRdb's table, derived via immunoSEQ multiplex PCR, lists solely in-frame clones and lacks some. The data hold around 100,000 clones, with roughly 90% observed a single time. Sequenced sample: peripheral blood. Every receptor here comes from a man aged 80 or over with acute or convalescent COVID-19.

V and J are TRBV9 and TRBJ2-3; 8 bases align to TRBD2. The germline V gene has CDR1 SGDLS and CDR2 YYNGEE. The CDR3 sequence is 15 residues long. V shed 5 bases and J 0 bases; nucleotides not matched to a gene: 5. The CDR3 DNA sequence: TGTGCCAGCAGAACGGGACTAGGGAGCACAGATACGCAGTATTTT. Protein product: CASRTGLGSTDTQYF.

This chain uses TRBV7-2 with TRBJ2-2, with TRBD2 identical over 7 bases. Unmatched junction bases numbered 4, after V lost 3 bases and J lost 6 bases. CDR1 is SGHTA, CDR2 FQGNSA, per germline. The CDR3 spans 14 residues. The CDR3 region has the DNA TGTGCCAGCAGCTTCTTGGGGGGGGCCGGGGAGCTGTTTTTT. Amino acids: CASSFLGGAGELFF.

The chain has TRBV11-1 and TRBJ2-1, with TRBD2 matching 7 bases. CDR1 and CDR2 from the germline V gene are SGHAT and FQDESV (reference sequence). The V and J ends lost 3 bases and 3 bases, in that order; junction bases with no gene match: 5. The CDR3 runs to 15 residues. The CDR3 is CASSLSGADYNEQFF. CDR3 DNA: TGTGCCAGCAGCTTGAGCGGGGCAGACTACAATGAGCAGTTCTTC.

The V and J genes are TRBV15 and TRBJ2-2; D might be TRBD2 (5 bases). Germline values: CDR1 LNHNV, CDR2 YYDKDF (reference sequence). V lost 2 bases to trimming and J lost 6 bases, with 16 bases between them. This CDR3 has 16 residues. The CDR3 sequence: CATSRFGVSQSGELFF. CDR3 DNA: TGTGCCACCAGCAGATTCGGGGTGTCACAATCCGGGGAGCTGTTTTTT.

In its sample, this clone was seen once. This chain joins TRBV5-4 and TRBJ2-5; weak D call: TRBD1 (6 bases). The V end was cut by 4 bases, the J end by 2 bases, with 12 bases between. The CDR3 length is 14 residues. The germline gives CDR1 SGHNT, CDR2 YYREEE (reference sequence). The CDR3, as DNA: TGTGCCAGCAGCCCTGGGGGCAGGCAAGAGACCCAGTACTTC. It translates to CASSPGGRQETQYF. Looking up the rest from reference TRBV5-4 and TRBJ2-5 gives the full variable domain: ETGVTQSPTHLIKTRGQQVTLRCSSQSGHNTVSWYQQALGQGPQFIFQYYREEENGRGNFPPRFSGLQFPNYSSELNVNALELDDSALYLCASSPGGRQETQYFGPGTRLLVL.

This clone was seen only once. The J gene is TRBJ2-7, the V gene TRBV3-1 (or the pseudogene TRBV3-2); D possibly corresponds to TRBD1 (5 bases). CDR1 is LGHDT, CDR2 YNNKEL, per germline (reference sequence). The CDR3 has 14 amino acids. V lost 4 bases, J lost 0 bases, and 10 bases lay in between. Here the CDR3 DNA reads TGTGCCAGCAGCCTGGACAACCTCTCCTACGAGCAGTACTTC. It codes for CASSLDNLSYEQYF.

The chain joins TRBV5-1 to TRBJ2-7, with 7 bases identical to TRBD1. Germline assignment: CDR1 SGHRS and CDR2 YFSETQ. The length of the CDR3 is 15 residues. V gave up 3 bases and J gave up 4 bases; unmatched junction bases: 10. The CDR3 DNA is TGCGCCAGCAGCTCCACAGGGGCGTCGGCGTACGAGCAGTACTTC. Protein product: CASSSTGASAYEQYF.

A few counts support this clone. The gene calls are TRBV19 and TRBJ2-1; a possible D gene is TRBD2 (5 bases). V was shortened by 3 bases and J by 5 bases, with 11 bases between the two germline ends. The CDR3 totals 14 residues. Germline V gene lookup returns CDR1 LNHDA and CDR2 SQIVND (reference sequence). CDR3 region: CASSIRLTDNEQFF. The CDR3 DNA reads as TGTGCCAGTAGTATCCGACTAACAGACAATGAGCAGTTCTTC.

The chain uses TRBV5-1 and TRBJ2-2; tentatively, D is TRBD1 (6 bases). The CDR3 loop spans 13 amino acids. Germline CDR1 SGHRS, CDR2 YFSETQ. The V end lost 7 bases, the J end lost 4 bases, and 11 bases lay between the germline ends. Here the CDR3 DNA reads TGCGCCAGCGCCGGACAGACCACCGGGGAGCTGTTTTTT. It translates to CASAGQTTGELFF.

This chain uses TRBV19 with TRBJ1-1; 7 nucleotides match TRBD1. Germline CDR1 LNHDA, CDR2 SQIVND (reference sequence). The trim removed 5 bases at V and 11 bases at J, leaving 17 bases unmatched. The CDR3 has 15 residues. The CDR3 here is CASSSPRQGRIAAFF. The DNA for the CDR3 is TGTGCCAGTAGTTCCCCTCGACAGGGCCGAATCGCGGCTTTCTTT.